The 9 T cell receptor beta chains in this list originate from one sample, sequenced in a study of T cell responses to AZD1222 COVID-19 vaccine. Sequencing used immunoSEQ multiplex PCR; TCRdb keeps in-frame clones, though not all of them. The sample consists of 130,000 or so clones, roughly 92% of them appearing once. The specimen comprised peripheral blood, sampled 28 days after the second AZD1222 dose. These receptors were obtained from an adult who received the AZD1222 COVID-19 vaccine.

This clone occurred once. V gene TRBV4-1 combines with J gene TRBJ2-7; no clear D gene. The V and J ends lost 4 bases and 4 bases respectively, with 20 bases between them. The CDR3 sequence is 16 residues long. The V gene's germline CDR1 is MGHRA and CDR2 YSYEKL. The CDR3 is CASSLIPQTEVYEQYF. The CDR3 DNA is TGCGCCAGCAGCCTTATCCCTCAGACGGAAGTATACGAGCAGTACTTC.

V usage is TRBV4-3 and J usage is TRBJ2-2, with unresolved D. The CDR3 spans 14 residues. Per germline, CDR1 LGHNA and CDR2 YSLEER. V gave up 1 base and J gave up 5 bases, with 8 bases separating them. CDR3 amino acids: CASSQGPLTGELFF. For the CDR3, the DNA is TGCGCCAGCAGCCAAGGCCCCCTGACCGGGGAGCTGTTTTTT.

The chain uses TRBV7-2 and TRBJ2-1; 10 positions agree with TRBD2. V gave up 6 bases and J gave up 4 bases; unmatched junction bases: 6. The germline V gene encodes CDR1 SGHTA and CDR2 FQGNSA. This CDR3 spans 15 amino acids. CDR3 amino acids: CASRTQAGGYNEQFF. CDR3 in DNA: TGTGCCAGCAGAACACAAGCGGGGGGGTACAATGAGCAGTTCTTC. Combining the CDR3 with reference TRBV7-2 and TRBJ2-1 gives the whole variable domain GAGVSQSPSNKVTEKGKDVELRCDPISGHTALYWYRQSLGQGLEFLIYFQGNSAPDKSGLPSDRFSAERTGGSVSTLTIQRTQQEDSAVYLCASRTQAGGYNEQFFGPGTRLTVL.

Comment on this clone: The junction departs from germline at one end; a sequencing error may be responsible. V usage is TRBV6-5 and J usage is TRBJ1-5; TRBD1 is a possible D gene (6 bases). The germline V gene has CDR1 MNHEY and CDR2 SVGAGI. This CDR3 spans 14 amino acids. The CDR3: CASRFQGSSQPQHF. The CDR3 nucleotides read TGTGCCAGCCGATTCCAGGGGAGCAGTCAGCCCCAGCATTTT.

This clone was counted a single time. CDR3 in DNA: TGTGCCAGCAGCTTAAAGCAGGGGGAGGTCGATGAGCAGTTCTTC. Protein sequence: CASSLKQGEVDEQFF. This chain uses TRBV7-3 with TRBJ2-1; D might be TRBD1 (7 bases). The V end lost 1 base, the J end lost 8 bases, and 15 bases lay between the germline ends. The CDR3 is made up of 15 amino acids. Germline V gene lookup returns CDR1 SGHTA and CDR2 FQGTGA.

The chain has TRBV7-3 and TRBJ2-2, with 11 bases lining up with TRBD2. After removal of 2 bases from V and 3 bases from J, the junction contained 5 bases not matched to a gene. The CDR3 extends over 17 amino acids. Germline CDR1 is SGHTA and CDR2 is FQGTGA. CDR3: CASSLGGTSGHTGELFF. CDR3 bases: TGTGCCAGCAGCTTAGGGGGGACTAGCGGCCACACCGGGGAGCTGTTTTTT.

V and J are TRBV12-3 or TRBV12-4 and TRBJ1-1; a weak D match, TRBD1 (5 bases). V was shortened by 3 bases and J by 3 bases, with 8 bases between the two germline ends. The length of the CDR3 is 13 residues. The CDR3 loop reads CASSFRGYTEAFF. CDR3 in DNA: TGTGCCAGCAGTTTTAGGGGCTACACTGAAGCTTTCTTT.

The chain employs TRBV27 and TRBJ2-7; 9 positions match TRBD1. CDR1 is MNHEY and CDR2 is SMNVEV in the germline V gene (reference sequence). There are 15 residues in the CDR3. V trimming: 0 bases; J trimming: 3 bases; junction bases outside the gene matches: 3. The CDR3 reads CASSLSGTGYYEQYF. CDR3 nucleotides: TGTGCCAGCAGTTTATCAGGGACAGGGTACTACGAGCAGTACTTC.

This clone was found a few times. V and J are TRBV2 and TRBJ1-5, with TRBD1 identical over 7 bases. The CDR3 consists of 14 residues. V shed 5 bases and J 3 bases; nucleotides not matched to a gene: 4. The germline V gene has CDR1 SNHLY and CDR2 FYNNEI. The CDR3 sequence: CASSFDRVNQPQHF. CDR3 in DNA: TGTGCCAGCAGTTTTGACAGGGTCAATCAGCCCCAGCATTTT.